The clone carrying this T cell receptor beta chain was observed a few times. Per the original data handling: Estimated nucleated cell counts came from reference gene primer amplification. The method was immunoSEQ multiplex PCR; TCRdb's version includes in-frame clones alone and lacks a portion of them. V and J calls and clone size follow that table, whereas D and trimming were derived from the DNA. Here the sample spans around 220,000 clones, around four fifths being singletons. These data are taken from a study of blood T cell repertoires in COVID-19. Study details: Some COVID-19 samples were acute and others convalescent; all came from the United States, Italy and Spain. PBMCs, B-cell-depleted T cells, or T cells were the source of the cDNA or gDNA that made up the material.

The J segment lost 9 bases and the V segment lost 6 bases, leaving 6 bases of the junction unmatched. Germline loops: CDR1 SNHLY, CDR2 FYNNEI. The length of the CDR3 is 13 residues. The gene calls are TRBV2 and TRBJ1-5, with 9 bases aligning to TRBD1. This clonotype was obtained from a man younger than 40 with active or convalescent COVID-19. Specimen: peripheral blood. DNA of the CDR3: TGTGCCAGCAGGCCGGGACAGGGTTCGCCCCAGCATTTT. It is translated as CASRPGQGSPQHF.